Listed here are 25 T cell receptor beta chains from one sample, sequenced in a study of read filtering for tumor transcriptome and immune sequencing. Molecular barcoded adaptors covering alpha/delta and beta/gamma chains were used on 400 to 450 ng RNA. TCRdb reanalysed the reads using MiXCR and keeps one entry per CDR3 protein. The sample lists around 30,000 distinct CDR3 sequences; 15% to 20% were seen once. The material sequenced was a population of CD138-negative cells sorted from bone marrow. These receptors originate from a donor older than 35 with multiple myeloma.

This clonotype appeared many times. The chain combines TRBV11-1 with TRBJ2-2, with D hard to call. Trimming removed 0 bases at V and 3 bases at J, with 14 bases between. The CDR3 totals 17 residues. Germline lookup yields CDR1 SGHAT and CDR2 FQDESV (reference sequence). CDR3: CASSLARSYPDTGELFF. DNA of the CDR3: TGTGCCAGCAGCTTAGCTCGGTCCTACCCGGACACCGGGGAGCTGTTTTTT.

This clonotype was picked up many times. The V gene is TRBV7-9, the J gene TRBJ1-1, with D maybe TRBD1 (6 bases). V lost 2 bases and J 0 bases, leaving 7 bases between the germline ends. CDR1 is SEHNR and CDR2 is FQNEAQ in the germline V gene (reference sequence). CDR3 length: 14 amino acids. CDR3 residues: CASSLSGVNTEAFF. The CDR3 coding sequence is TGTGCCAGCAGCTTATCAGGGGTGAACACTGAAGCTTTCTTT.

This clonotype was counted ten times or more. This chain connects TRBV20-1 to TRBJ2-5, with 10 bases fitting TRBD2. The ends lost 1 base at V and 3 bases at J; junction bases unmatched: 5. The CDR3 is 15 amino acids. Per the germline V gene, CDR1 is DFQATT and CDR2 is SNEGSKA (reference sequence). The CDR3 bases are TGCAGTGCTAGAGTGCCAGCGGGGGGGAAAGAGACCCAGTACTTC. Protein product: CSARVPAGGKETQYF.

This clonotype was counted at least ten times. The V call is TRBV6-2 or TRBV6-3, the J call TRBJ2-7, with D perhaps given as TRBD1 or TRBD2 (5 bases each). This CDR3 contains 14 residues. V dropped 8 bases and J dropped 4 bases, with 18 bases sitting between them. Per the germline V gene, CDR1 is MNHEY and CDR2 is SVGEGT. The CDR3 sequence is CASAAPGLVYEQYF. As DNA, the CDR3 is TGTGCCAGCGCTGCGCCGGGGCTAGTGTACGAGCAGTACTTC.

This clonotype was detected many times. The V gene is TRBV7-9, the J gene TRBJ1-1; D is undetermined. Trimming left V 5 bases short and J 7 bases short, with 14 bases between. Looked up from germline, CDR1 is SEHNR and CDR2 is FQNEAQ (reference sequence). CDR3 size: 13 residues. CDR3: CASSLAGTVEAFF. The CDR3 bases are TGTGCCAGCAGCCTTGCGGGAACCGTTGAAGCTTTCTTT.

There are many counts of this clonotype. J is TRBJ2-1 and V is TRBV3-1; the D is unclear. The V gene lost 2 bases and the J gene lost 9 bases, with 11 bases spanning the gap. From germline, CDR1 is LGHDT and CDR2 YNNKEL (reference sequence). The CDR3 loop spans 13 amino acids. CDR3 region: CASSQRWVGEQFF. CDR3 bases: TGTGCCAGCAGCCAACGCTGGGTCGGTGAGCAGTTCTTC.

This clonotype was counted at least ten times. Just one base apart from a much larger clone, this may be a read error. The chain couples TRBV12-3 or TRBV12-4 to TRBJ2-1, with D uncertain. Trimming removed 1 base from V and 12 bases from J, with 4 bases in between. The CDR3 spans 10 residues. CDR3 in DNA: TGTGCCAGCAGTTTAGATGGGCAGTTCTTC. Amino acid sequence: CASSLDGQFF.

For the CDR3, the DNA is TGTGCCAGCAGTTCGGACAGGGACTACGAGCAGTACTTC. Residues: CASSSDRDYEQYF. The chain links TRBV11-1 to TRBJ2-7; TRBD1 matches at 8 bases. Germline values: CDR1 SGHAT, CDR2 FQDESV (reference sequence). CDR3 length equals 13 residues. J gave up 3 bases and V 6 bases, and 4 bases lay outside the gene matches.

Many counts were recorded for this clonotype. The chain carries TRBV7-2 and TRBJ2-3, with D perhaps being TRBD1 or TRBD2 (6 bases each). Germline values: CDR1 SGHTA, CDR2 FQGNSA. The CDR3 has 15 residues. V lost 7 bases and J 1 base, leaving 15 bases between the germline ends. This CDR3 is CASIPTGARTDTQYF. The CDR3 DNA is TGTGCCAGCATCCCAACGGGGGCACGCACAGATACGCAGTATTTT.

CDR3 DNA sequence: TGTGCCAGCAGCTTGTGGGGGGGGGCCTACGAGCAGTACTTC. Translating it yields CASSLWGGAYEQYF. V gene TRBV7-3 combines with J gene TRBJ2-7; 7 nucleotides align to TRBD2. J was trimmed by 2 bases and V by 3 bases; bases with no gene match: 4. Germline lookup yields CDR1 SGHTA and CDR2 FQGTGA. CDR3 length: 14 residues.

Many counts were recorded for this clonotype. The chain combines TRBV18 with TRBJ1-5; 7 bases are a match to TRBD1. V shed 5 bases, J shed 3 bases, and the junction held 4 bases outside the gene matches. CDR3 length: 14 residues. The germline gives CDR1 KGHSH, CDR2 LQKENI. The CDR3 sequence is CASSSTGVNQPQHF. Here the CDR3 DNA reads TGTGCCAGCTCATCAACAGGGGTCAATCAGCCCCAGCATTTT.

This clonotype was counted at least ten times. The CDR3 sequence: CASKERATGTEAFF. CDR3 DNA sequence: TGTGCCAGCAAGGAAAGGGCAACGGGAACTGAAGCTTTCTTT. The chain couples TRBV11-2 to TRBJ1-1, with D uncertain. V was pared by 7 bases and J by 5 bases, with 17 bases between. In germline, CDR1 is SGHAT, CDR2 FQNNGV. The CDR3 loop spans 14 amino acids.

This clonotype showed up many times. The chain has TRBV29-1 and TRBJ2-7, with D perhaps TRBD2 (6 bases). CDR3 length: 12 residues. V lost 4 bases and J lost 2, with 9 bases in between. The V gene's germline CDR1 is SQVTM and CDR2 ANQGSEA. The CDR3 here is CSVAGDTYEQYF. The CDR3 DNA sequence: TGCAGCGTTGCGGGAGATACCTACGAGCAGTACTTC.

The table lists this clonotype with many counts. The V and J genes are TRBV6-6 and TRBJ1-1; the D gene is possibly TRBD1 (5 bases). CDR3 length: 16 amino acids. The germline V and J ends were trimmed by 6 bases and 3 bases, with 20 bases remaining between them. In germline, CDR1 is MNHNY, CDR2 SVGAGI (reference sequence). CDR3 bases: TGTGCCAGCAGGTCGGGCGGCGCTCGAGGGGACACTGAAGCTTTCTTT. Translated, it gives CASRSGGARGDTEAFF.

Notes on this clonotype: Being one base from a much bigger clone, this may be a read error. CDR3: CATSSRDGNQPQRF. The CDR3 DNA sequence: TGTGCCACCAGCAGTAGGGACGGCAATCAGCCCCAGCGTTTT. This sequence joins TRBV15 and TRBJ1-5; a possible D gene is TRBD1 (5 bases). The CDR3 contains 14 residues. CDR1 and CDR2 from the germline V gene are LNHNV and YYDKDF (reference sequence).

Comment on this clonotype: Being one base from a much bigger clone, this may be a read error. The rearrangement uses TRBV28 and TRBJ1-1; 8 bases align to TRBD1. The germline V gene has CDR1 MDHEN and CDR2 SYDVKM. The CDR3 covers 13 residues. V dropped 6 bases and J dropped 10; count of bases not matched to a gene: 10. CDR3 DNA: TGTGCCAGCAGGGACAGGGTAGAGTGGGGAGCTTTCTTT. This translates into CASRDRVEWGAFF.

This clonotype was seen ten or more times. The chain carries TRBV29-1 and TRBJ2-1; a weak D match, TRBD2 (6 bases). CDR1 and CDR2 (germline): SQVTM, ANQGSEA. The CDR3 spans 13 residues. The CDR3 is CSGTGVDYNEQFF. CDR3 nucleotides: TGCAGTGGGACGGGAGTTGACTACAATGAGCAGTTCTTC.

V is TRBV5-4 and J is TRBJ2-2, with D perhaps TRBD1 (6 bases). V was pared by 0 bases and J by 2 bases, with 11 bases between. The CDR3 runs 16 residues. Germline V lookup: CDR1 SGHNT, CDR2 YYREEE (reference sequence). The CDR3 reads CASSLGGHRNTGELFF. The CDR3 DNA reads TGTGCCAGCAGCTTGGGGGGACACAGAAACACCGGGGAGCTGTTTTTT.

This chain connects TRBV6-1 to TRBJ1-1, with unresolved D. V was cut by 8 bases and J by 1 base, with 11 bases left in between. Germline V gives CDR1 MNHNS, CDR2 SASEGT. This CDR3 comprises 13 residues. The CDR3 spells CASEVETNTEAFF. DNA of the CDR3: TGTGCCAGCGAGGTTGAAACGAACACTGAAGCTTTCTTT.

To note about this clonotype: Since a much larger clone is just one base distant, this may be a read error. The chain uses TRBV7-9 and TRBJ2-3; D is uncertain. In germline, CDR1 is SEHNR, CDR2 FQNEAQ (reference sequence). Trimming stripped 8 bases from V and 0 bases from J, with 18 bases between. The CDR3 length is 16 residues. The DNA of the CDR3 is TGTGCCAGCCTGAGTCCCCAGGCACCTAGCACAGATACGCAGTATTTT. Its protein is CASLSPQAPSTDTQYF.

In the case of this clonotype: Given a much more abundant clone one base away, this may be a read error. The chain combines TRBV20-1 with TRBJ2-1; D gene uncertain. Germline CDR1 and CDR2: DFQATT and SNEGSKA (reference sequence). This CDR3 spans 14 amino acids. The CDR3 region is CSAINPHRYNERFF. CDR3 nucleotides: TGCAGTGCCATAAATCCGCACCGCTACAATGAGCGGTTCTTC.

This clonotype has a count of ten or more. The CDR3, as DNA: TGCGCCAGCAGCCAGCTGGACATCGGGGAGCTGTTTTTT. This codes for CASSQLDIGELFF. This chain links TRBV4-1 with TRBJ2-2, with TRBD1 as a possible D gene (5 bases). The CDR3 sequence is 13 residues long. Germline V gives CDR1 MGHRA, CDR2 YSYEKL. Trimming cost V 3 bases and J 7 bases, with 9 bases left between them.

The chain combines TRBV7-2 with TRBJ1-1; D not certain. Germline V gives CDR1 SGHTA, CDR2 FQGNSA. The CDR3 covers 12 residues. Trimming cost V 3 bases and J 1 base, with 3 bases left between them. The CDR3 DNA is TGTGCCAGCAGCTTTACGAACACTGAAGCTTTCTTT. This translates into CASSFTNTEAFF. Filled out from reference TRBV7-2 and TRBJ1-1, the complete variable domain reads GAGVSQSPSNKVTEKGKDVELRCDPISGHTALYWYRQSLGQGLEFLIYFQGNSAPDKSGLPSDRFSAERTGGSVSTLTIQRTQQEDSAVYLCASSFTNTEAFFGQGTRLTVV.

This clonotype has at least ten counts. This chain links TRBV15 with TRBJ2-1; D remains ambiguous. From germline, CDR1 is LNHNV and CDR2 YYDKDF (reference sequence). The V end was cut by 3 bases, the J end by 8 bases, with 8 bases between. The CDR3 extends over 12 amino acids. CDR3 region: CATSRVGYEQFF. The DNA for the CDR3 is TGTGCCACCAGCAGGGTGGGGTATGAGCAGTTCTTC.

This clonotype occurred many times. J is TRBJ2-1 and V is TRBV6-5; 11 bases match TRBD2. Per germline, CDR1 MNHEY and CDR2 SVGAGI. After removal of 4 bases from V and 9 bases from J, the junction contained 11 bases not matched to a gene. This CDR3 spans 16 amino acids. Here the CDR3 reads CASSSYSGRAEGEQFF. CDR3 in DNA: TGTGCCAGCAGTTCTTATAGCGGGAGGGCCGAGGGTGAGCAGTTCTTC.